Presented here are 2 T cell receptor beta chains from one specimen sequenced in a study of control samples from healthy donors and cancer patients. Produced via immunoSEQ multiplex PCR; TCRdb's table is partial and in-frame only. This sample yields roughly 100,000 clones, of which roughly 92% are seen a single time; approximately 3% belongs to the top ten. The sample consisted of blood. The receptors derive from a human donor in good health. The donor label of this sample is uncertain.

This clone turned up a few times. The chain couples TRBV10-2 to TRBJ1-1; D perhaps matches TRBD1 (6 bases). The CDR3 is 15 amino acids. V shed 1 base and J shed 1 base, with 10 bases lying between them. CDR1 is WSHSY and CDR2 is SAAADI in the germline V gene. CDR3 nucleotides: TGCGCCAGCAGTGAGTGGCAGGGGACGAACACTGAAGCTTTCTTT. It codes for CASSEWQGTNTEAFF.

This clone was seen a single time. This chain connects TRBV3-1 (or the pseudogene TRBV3-2) to TRBJ1-5; D call uncertain. The CDR3 contains 15 residues. Germline CDR1 LGHDT, CDR2 YNNKEL (reference sequence). Trimming removed 0 bases from V and 0 bases from J, with 6 bases in between. This chain's CDR3 is CASSQDGYSNQPQHF. In DNA, the CDR3 is TGTGCCAGCAGCCAAGATGGCTATAGCAATCAGCCCCAGCATTTT.